A single sample gave rise to the 32 T cell receptor beta chains below, sequenced in a study of blood T cell repertoires in COVID-19 (TCRdb year 2020). Libraries came from the immunoSEQ multiplex PCR assay. Sourced from immuneACCESS, this table was stored by TCRdb with only in-frame sequences that have V and J called. A share of the clones is absent; for the studies checked, an unresolved V gene accounts for under half, and the remainder has no known explanation. The sample contains about 180,000 clones, about 91% of them found a single time. The leading ten clones occupy 4% of the sample. The sequenced sample consisted of peripheral blood. The receptors here all came from a woman in her 30s with acute or convalescent COVID-19.

The CDR3 sequence is CATRSRDTQYF. The CDR3 DNA follows: TGTGCCACCCGTTCGAGGGATACGCAGTATTTT. The chain recombines TRBV24-1 with TRBJ2-3; no firm D call. The V gene lost 9 bases and the J gene lost 6 bases, with 9 bases spanning the gap. The germline V gene has CDR1 KGHDR and CDR2 SFDVKD. This CDR3 is 11 amino acids long.

The gene calls are TRBV7-9 and TRBJ1-1; D is ambiguous. Trimming removed 4 bases from V and 6 bases from J, with 18 bases in between. The CDR3 contains 15 residues. Germline assignment: CDR1 SEHNR and CDR2 FQNEAQ (reference sequence). The CDR3 DNA sequence: TGTGCCAGCAGCTCCTCCGGGGTGAGGGTCGCTGAAGCTTTCTTT. It yields the protein CASSSSGVRVAEAFF.

On this clone: Distinct nucleotide sequences in the sample also encode this CDR3. This chain connects TRBV12-3 or TRBV12-4 to TRBJ1-3; no firm D call. The CDR3 totals 11 residues. V was pared by 6 bases and J by 4 bases, with 4 bases between. CDR3 DNA: TGTGCCAGCAGCCCAGGAAACACCATATATTTT. Translated, it gives CASSPGNTIYF.

The CDR3, as DNA: TGTGCCAGCAGCCAAGGAGACAGAATGAACACTGAAGCTTTCTTT. Protein: CASSQGDRMNTEAFF. The gene calls are TRBV4-2 and TRBJ1-1; D possibly corresponds to TRBD1 (5 bases). Germline-derived CDR1 and CDR2 are LGHNA and YNFKEQ. This CDR3 comprises 15 residues. V was pared by 1 base and J by 0 bases, with 9 bases between.

The table lists this clone with a few counts. Other DNA sequences in this sample translate to the same CDR3. The chain couples TRBV6-2 or TRBV6-3 to TRBJ2-7; 7 bases agree with TRBD1. In germline, CDR1 is MNHEY, CDR2 SVGEGT. The CDR3 runs 12 residues. Trimming cost V 4 bases and J 3 bases; bases outside gene matches: 0. CDR3 sequence (DNA): TGTGCCAGCAGTTGGACAGGCTACGAGCAGTACTTC. Its translation: CASSWTGYEQYF.

As for this clone: The sample has other DNA sequences that encode this CDR3 too. This chain links TRBV28 with TRBJ2-1, with D uncertain. With 6 bases removed from V and 10 bases from J, the gap between germline ends came to 13 bases. The germline CDR1 and CDR2 sequences are MDHEN and SYDVKM. The CDR3 is 12 amino acids. CDR3 bases: TGTGCCAGCAGCCTACTTTCGAGAGAGCAGTTCTTC. Protein product: CASSLLSREQFF. The full variable domain, in which reference TRBV28 and TRBJ2-1 provide the parts outside the CDR3, is DVKVTQSSRYLVKRTGEKVFLECVQDMDHENMFWYRQDPGLGLRLIYFSYDVKMKEKGDIPEGYSVSREKKERFSLILESASTNQTSMYLCASSLLSREQFFGPGTRLTVL.

V gene TRBV29-1 combines with J gene TRBJ2-7, with 9 bases that match TRBD2. CDR3 length equals 13 residues. The ends lost 4 bases at V and 6 bases at J; junction bases unmatched: 7. The germline gives CDR1 SQVTM, CDR2 ANQGSEA. CDR3 sequence: CSVGRTSVAEQYF. In nucleotides, the CDR3 is TGCAGCGTTGGAAGGACTAGCGTCGCCGAGCAGTACTTC.

The genes are TRBV6-6 and TRBJ2-1, with 8 bases fitting TRBD2. Germline V CDR1 and CDR2: MNHNY, SVGAGI (reference sequence). This CDR3 has 14 amino acids. V lost 2 bases and J lost 7; bases outside the gene matches: 4. The CDR3: CASSYRASGNEQFF. The DNA of the CDR3 is TGTGCCAGCAGTTACCGGGCTAGCGGGAATGAGCAGTTCTTC.

The rearrangement uses TRBV5-1 and TRBJ2-6; 9 bases are a match to TRBD1. CDR1 is SGHRS, CDR2 YFSETQ, per germline. Unmatched junction bases numbered 2, after V lost 4 bases and J lost 0 bases. This CDR3 is 16 amino acids long. The CDR3 loop reads CASSQTGGSGANVLTF. CDR3 nucleotides: TGCGCCAGCAGCCAGACAGGGGGCTCTGGGGCCAACGTCCTGACTTTC.

The chain carries TRBV5-1 and TRBJ1-4; D unclear. The CDR3 is 14 amino acids. Trimming shortened V by 0 bases and J by 8 bases, and 11 bases separated the two germline ends. Germline V lookup: CDR1 SGHRS, CDR2 YFSETQ. The CDR3 loop is CASSLVEGREKLFF. The CDR3, as DNA: TGCGCCAGCAGCTTGGTGGAGGGTCGGGAAAAACTGTTTTTT.

The chain joins TRBV5-6 to TRBJ2-1; D unclear. The germline CDR1 and CDR2 sequences are SGHDT and YYEEEE. CDR3 size: 14 residues. The V end was cut by 7 bases, the J end by 2 bases, with 13 bases between. This CDR3 reads CASLRRTTYNEQFF. CDR3 coding DNA: TGTGCCAGCCTTCGGAGAACGACCTACAATGAGCAGTTCTTC.

The chain couples TRBV19 to TRBJ1-1; 8 positions agree with TRBD1. Germline assignment: CDR1 LNHDA and CDR2 SQIVND (reference sequence). The CDR3 extends over 12 amino acids. V lost 8 bases to trimming and J lost 8 bases; unmatched junction nucleotides: 7. CDR3 protein: CASRDRRPEAFF. As DNA, the CDR3 is TGTGCCAGTCGGGACAGGAGACCAGAAGCTTTCTTT.

The chain combines TRBV7-9 with TRBJ2-3, with a weak D call TRBD2 (5 bases). The CDR3 totals 16 residues. Trimming left V 5 bases short and J 0 bases short, with 15 bases between. The V gene's germline CDR1 is SEHNR and CDR2 FQNEAQ (reference sequence). The CDR3 nucleotides read TGTGCCAGCAGCCCGTCAGGTTGGACTAGCACAGATACGCAGTATTTT. Translated: CASSPSGWTSTDTQYF.

V is TRBV2 and J is TRBJ2-7; tentative D call: TRBD2 (6 bases). Between the trimmed V and J ends, which lost 8 bases and 3 bases, there was a span of 11 bases. Germline loops: CDR1 SNHLY, CDR2 FYNNEI. This CDR3 region has 12 residues. The CDR3 protein is CASSRENYEQYF. The CDR3 region has the DNA TGTGCCAGCTCCCGGGAGAACTACGAGCAGTACTTC. Using reference TRBV2 and TRBJ2-7 for the parts outside the CDR3, the full variable domain is EPEVTQTPSHQVTQMGQEVILRCVPISNHLYFYWYRQILGQKVEFLVSFYNNEISEKSEIFDDQFSVERPDGSNFTLKIRSTKLEDSAMYFCASSRENYEQYFGPGTRLTVT.

This clone has a single count. This rearrangement joins TRBV6-6 to TRBJ1-2; perhaps TRBD1 as D (6 bases). V lost 2 bases and J 2 bases, leaving 12 bases between the germline ends. The CDR3 covers 15 residues. Germline V gene data show CDR1 as MNHNY and CDR2 as SVGAGI (reference sequence). The DNA of the CDR3 is TGTGCCAGCAGTTACCCGAAAAGGGGGAACTATGGCTACACCTTC. This translates into CASSYPKRGNYGYTF.

The chain employs TRBV10-3 and TRBJ2-5; weak D call: TRBD2 (5 bases). Per germline, CDR1 ENHRY and CDR2 SYGVKD. The CDR3 length is 13 residues. V was trimmed by 2 bases and J by 3 bases, leaving 7 bases between them. In nucleotides, the CDR3 is TGTGCCATCAGTGAGATGGAGGAAGAGACCCAGTACTTC. Encoded protein: CAISEMEEETQYF.

This chain connects TRBV28 to TRBJ1-2; 7 nucleotides line up with TRBD1. The CDR3 is 13 residues long. The V segment lost 1 base and the J segment 8 bases; nucleotides outside the gene matches: 4. Germline-derived CDR1 and CDR2 are MDHEN and SYDVKM. CDR3 DNA sequence: TGTGCCAGCAGTTTATCAACAGGGGACGGCTACACCTTC. Translating gives CASSLSTGDGYTF.

As DNA, the CDR3 is TGTGCCAGCAGCAGGGACAGGGCTTATGAAAAACTGTTTTTT. Translation gives CASSRDRAYEKLFF. The chain joins TRBV28 to TRBJ1-4; 9 nucleotides match TRBD1. This CDR3 spans 14 amino acids. Germline V gene sequence: CDR1 MDHEN, CDR2 SYDVKM. V dropped 6 bases and J dropped 6; count of bases not matched to a gene: 5.

DNA for the CDR3: TGCGCCAGCAGCTTGAGGGCGGGCCCAGAGCTGTTTTTT. Its protein product is CASSLRAGPELFF. The rearrangement links TRBV5-1 to TRBJ2-2; maybe TRBD2 (5 bases). The CDR3 consists of 13 residues. Germline CDR1 reads SGHRS; CDR2 reads YFSETQ. Trimming shortened V by 1 base and J by 11 bases, and 12 bases separated the two germline ends.

The chain uses TRBV19 and TRBJ2-1; 10 bases align to TRBD1. This CDR3 region has 14 residues. J was trimmed by 8 bases and V by 4 bases; bases with no gene match: 5. Per the germline V gene, CDR1 is LNHDA and CDR2 is SQIVND (reference sequence). This CDR3 reads CASSTGTGVDEQFF. The CDR3 DNA is TGTGCCAGTAGTACCGGGACAGGGGTTGATGAGCAGTTCTTC.

The V and J genes are TRBV28 and TRBJ2-2; TRBD1 aligns across 8 bases. Looked up from germline, CDR1 is MDHEN and CDR2 is SYDVKM. Trimming took 7 bases from V and 4 from J; bases not matched to a gene: 8. The CDR3 contains 15 residues. The CDR3 nucleotides read TGTGCCAGCATCTCAGGGGGCGCCGGCACCGGGGAGCTGTTTTTT. It encodes CASISGGAGTGELFF.

This clone was found once. The chain has TRBV18 and TRBJ1-2; D not certain. Germline CDR1 and CDR2: KGHSH and LQKENI. This CDR3 region has 14 residues. Deletions cut 3 bases from V and 8 bases from J, with 16 bases between. CDR3 loop: CASSPRPLYEGYTF. CDR3 nucleotides: TGTGCCAGCTCACCGCGCCCCCTATATGAGGGCTACACCTTC.

This clone was seen just once. The rearrangement links TRBV5-1 to TRBJ2-1, with a possible D match to TRBD1 (5 bases). Trimming took off 5 bases at V and 1 base at J, with 13 bases between the two ends. CDR3 length: 15 residues. Looked up from germline, CDR1 is SGHRS and CDR2 is YFSETQ. CDR3 amino acids: CASSPVAGSYNEQFF. In DNA form, the CDR3 reads TGCGCCAGCAGTCCCGTCGCAGGGTCCTACAATGAGCAGTTCTTC.

This chain links TRBV9 with TRBJ2-7; the D gene is possibly TRBD1 (5 bases). The CDR3 extends over 15 amino acids. The germline V gene has CDR1 SGDLS and CDR2 YYNGEE. The germline V and J ends were trimmed by 7 bases and 0 bases, with 17 bases remaining between them. CDR3 residues: CASSQGPNPSYEQYF. The CDR3 DNA sequence: TGTGCCAGCTCCCAGGGCCCTAATCCCTCCTACGAGCAGTACTTC.

This clone appeared a single time. The V gene is TRBV30, the J gene TRBJ1-1; TRBD1 matches 8 bases. Germline V gives CDR1 GTSNPN, CDR2 SVGIG (reference sequence). Trimming took 2 bases from V and 9 from J; bases not matched to a gene: 11. The CDR3 sequence is 14 residues long. CDR3 amino acids: CAWSTGGVRTKAFF. CDR3 sequence (DNA): TGTGCCTGGAGTACAGGGGGTGTCAGGACCAAAGCTTTCTTT.

The rearrangement uses TRBV7-9 and TRBJ1-2, with TRBD1 matching over 7 bases. CDR3 size: 11 residues. V was pared by 5 bases and J by 8 bases, with 2 bases of the junction left unmatched. The germline V gene encodes CDR1 SEHNR and CDR2 FQNEAQ (reference sequence). The CDR3 sequence: CASSLRGGYTF. In DNA, the CDR3 is TGTGCCAGCAGCCTCAGGGGGGGCTACACCTTC.

DNA of the CDR3: TGTGCCAGTAGTATAGGGTTACAGGGTCCGCCCCAGCATTTT. It translates to CASSIGLQGPPQHF. This chain links TRBV19 with TRBJ1-5; tentatively, D is TRBD1 (6 bases). V lost 1 base and J 9 bases, leaving 13 bases between the germline ends. CDR1 LNHDA and CDR2 SQIVND come from the germline V gene (reference sequence). This CDR3 has 14 amino acids. Supplemented by reference TRBV19 and TRBJ1-5, the full variable domain reads DGGITQSPKYLFRKEGQNVTLSCEQNLNHDAMYWYRQDPGQGLRLIYYSQIVNDFQKGDIAEGYSVSREKKESFPLTVTSAQKNPTAFYLCASSIGLQGPPQHFGDGTRLSIL.

V is TRBV29-1 and J is TRBJ1-4, with D unresolved. This CDR3 has 14 residues. The V end was cut by 6 bases, the J end by 0 bases, with 11 bases between. Looked up from germline, CDR1 is SQVTM and CDR2 is ANQGSEA. The CDR3 region has the DNA TGCAGCGTCCTAGATATTGCAACTAATGAAAAACTGTTTTTT. Translating gives CSVLDIATNEKLFF.

V usage is TRBV5-1 and J usage is TRBJ1-3; 7 nucleotides match TRBD1. CDR3 size: 16 residues. Trimming removed 4 bases from V and 2 bases from J; junction bases left unmatched: 9. CDR1 is SGHRS, CDR2 YFSETQ, per germline. CDR3: CASSIGGTATGNTIYF. In nucleotides, the CDR3 is TGCGCCAGCAGCATCGGTGGGACAGCAACTGGAAACACCATATATTTT.

Of note for this clone: Compared with germline, one end of the junction differs, possibly owing to a read error. The CDR3 is CASTHSDQPQHF. The CDR3 region has the DNA TGTGCCAGCACTCACAGTGATCAACCCCAGCATTTT. The rearrangement links TRBV12-3 or TRBV12-4 to TRBJ1-5; D is undetermined. The CDR3 covers 12 residues.

CDR3 region: CASSKSRDRYQPQHF. CDR3 in DNA: TGTGCCAGCAGTAAATCCCGGGACAGATATCAGCCCCAGCATTTT. This chain links TRBV6-5 with TRBJ1-5, with 7 bases lining up with TRBD1. The J segment lost 5 bases and the V segment lost 5 bases, leaving 9 bases of the junction unmatched. CDR1 is MNHEY, CDR2 SVGAGI, per germline. This CDR3 is built from 15 residues.

This clone was picked up one time. The rearrangement uses TRBV27 and TRBJ1-2; perhaps TRBD1 as D (6 bases). V gave up 3 bases and J gave up 3 bases, with 17 bases separating them. CDR1 and CDR2 from the germline V gene are MNHEY and SMNVEV (reference sequence). CDR3 length: 16 residues. The DNA for the CDR3 is TGTGCCAGCAGTTTCCTACCCCAGGGGCGGGACTATGGCTACACCTTC. Protein product: CASSFLPQGRDYGYTF.